Listed below are T cell receptor beta chains from one sample, sequenced in a study of control samples from healthy donors and cancer patients. Measured with immunoSEQ multiplex PCR; TCRdb has only the in-frame clones, and not every one. The sample consists of tens of thousands of clones, around 90% of them appearing once. The sequenced sample consisted of PBMCs. All receptors come from a man in his forties or fifties with colorectal cancer. The CDR3 runs from the conserved cysteine through the conserved F or W. D genes are given only for firm matches. Some rows mark clone size as missing; the rest say once, few, many or name a class of expanded clone.

clone_size cdr3_length j_call d_call v_call cdr3_nt cdr3_aa
. 13 TRBJ1-6 . TRBV11-2 TGTGCCAGCAGCTCCGGCTATAATTCACCCCTCCACTTT CASSSGYNSPLHF
once 16 TRBJ2-3 . TRBV4-2 TGTGCCAGCAGCCAAGAGGCCCTACCCCTGACAGATACGCAGTATTTT CASSQEALPLTDTQYF
once 16 TRBJ2-1 TRBD2 TRBV11-3 TGTGCCAGCAGCGGACAGACTAGCGGGAGGGTTAGTGAGCAGTTCTTC CASSGQTSGRVSEQFF
. 13 TRBJ1-1 . TRBV6-5 TGTGCCAGCAGTTTTCCGGGAGCGACTGAAGCTTTCTTT CASSFPGATEAFF
. 15 TRBJ2-7 . TRBV11-2 TGTGCCAGCAGCTCAATTTACAGCGAGACCTACGAGCAGTACTTC CASSSIYSETYEQYF
. 14 TRBJ2-1 . TRBV19 TGTGCCAGTAGTATAACCAGGGGCGGGAATGAGCAGTTCTTC CASSITRGGNEQFF
. 12 TRBJ2-5 . TRBV18 TGTGCCAGCTCGGGAAGCAAAGAGACCCAGTACTTC CASSGSKETQYF
once 15 TRBJ1-1 . TRBV24-1 TGTGCCACCAGTGATTCAGGGGTGGGAGACACTGAAGCTTTCTTT CATSDSGVGDTEAFF
. 16 TRBJ2-2 TRBD2 TRBV19 TGTGCCAGTAGTCCCAGGACTAGCGGGAGTGCCGGGGAGCTGTTTTTT CASSPRTSGSAGELFF
. 16 TRBJ2-5 . TRBV15 TGTGCCACCAGCGTCCGACAGACAGGTCCCATCGGGACCCAGTACTTC CATSVRQTGPIGTQYF
. 18 TRBJ1-1 . TRBV28 TGTGCCAGCAGTTTATCGTACAGGGTAGGAGGGATGAACACTGAAGCTTTCTTT CASSLSYRVGGMNTEAFF
once 15 TRBJ1-1 . TRBV14 TGTGCCAGCAGCGTACAGGGAAGGGAGAACACTGAAGCTTTCTTT CASSVQGRENTEAFF
. 15 TRBJ2-1 TRBD1 TRBV6-5 TGTGCCAGCAGTCTGACAGGGGGCTCCTACAATGAGCAGTTCTTC CASSLTGGSYNEQFF
. 15 TRBJ2-3 TRBD2 TRBV7-9 TGTGCCAGCAGCTTAGTAAGCGGGAGGTCAGATACGCAGTATTTT CASSLVSGRSDTQYF
. 18 TRBJ2-5 . TRBV15 TGTGCCACCAGCAGGACATTCCGACAGTCAGGAGTGGGAGAGACCCAGTACTTC CATSRTFRQSGVGETQYF
. 14 TRBJ1-4 . TRBV7-9 TGTGCCAGCAGCTCCAGTTGGAGGAATGAAAAACTGTTTTTT CASSSSWRNEKLFF
. 14 TRBJ2-7 . TRBV5-1 TGCGCCAGCAGCTTTAATTCGGGACGGTACGAGCAGTACTTC CASSFNSGRYEQYF
. 12 TRBJ2-7 . TRBV12-3/TRBV12-4 TGTGCCAGCACCCTAGGAATGGGACCGAAGTACTTC CASTLGMGPKYF
once 13 TRBJ2-7 . TRBV30 TGTGCCTGGAGGCACGGGGTCTCCTACGAGCAGTACTTC CAWRHGVSYEQYF
. 16 TRBJ1-2 TRBD1 TRBV2 TGTGCCAGCAGGGCGAGACAGGGAGGGGGAAACTATGGCTACACCTTC CASRARQGGGNYGYTF
. 12 TRBJ2-3 . TRBV28 TGTGCCAGCCAACTGAGTACAGATACGCAGTATTTT CASQLSTDTQYF
. 18 TRBJ1-6 . TRBV28 TGTGCCAGCAGTCGATTGACCGACAGAGCTCCTTCTGAGGCACCCCTCCACTTT CASSRLTDRAPSEAPLHF
. 15 TRBJ1-3 . TRBV5-1 TGCGCCAGCAGCCAACTGACGGCCAGCGGAAACACCATATATTTT CASSQLTASGNTIYF
once 15 TRBJ2-7 . TRBV4-3 TGCGCCAGCAGCCAAGAACAGGGAAGAGCCTACGAGCAGTACTTC CASSQEQGRAYEQYF
. 11 TRBJ2-3 . TRBV7-2 TGTGCCAGCAGCAATAGAGATACGCAGTATTTT CASSNRDTQYF
. 16 TRBJ1-5 . TRBV24-1 TGTGCCACCAGTGATCCGAGGGAGACAGCGCCGCAGCCCCAGCATTTT CATSDPRETAPQPQHF
once 16 TRBJ2-2 . TRBV27 TGTGCCAGCAGTTTAACTCCAGGTCGGGTGCCGGGGGAGCTGTTTTTT CASSLTPGRVPGELFF
. 16 TRBJ2-3 TRBD1 TRBV6-2/TRBV6-3 TGTGCCAGCAGTAGGACTCCGGGACAGGGCACAGATACGCAGTATTTT CASSRTPGQGTDTQYF
. 15 TRBJ2-1 . TRBV19 TGTGCCAGTAGTCCCCGGGGTCGGTCCTACAATGAGCAGTTCTTC CASSPRGRSYNEQFF
once 11 TRBJ1-2 TRBD1 TRBV7-9 TGTGCCAGCAGCCAGGGGGCTGGCTACACCTTC CASSQGAGYTF
. 12 TRBJ1-4 . TRBV5-1 TGCGCCAGCAGTCGGTTGAATGAAAAACTGTTTTTT CASSRLNEKLFF
. 13 TRBJ1-2 . TRBV11-2 TGTGCCAGCAGCTTAGGCCCTAACTATGGCTACACCTTC CASSLGPNYGYTF
. 12 TRBJ2-7 . TRBV7-9 TGTGCCAGCAGAAAAGGGGGTTTCGAGCAGTACTTC CASRKGGFEQYF
once 10 TRBJ2-7 . TRBV2 TGTGCCAGCAAGGGGAAAGAGCAGTACTTC CASKGKEQYF
. 13 TRBJ1-6 . TRBV10-2 TGCGCCAGCAGGTTGGACAGAAGCACACCCCTCCACTTT CASRLDRSTPLHF
. 13 TRBJ2-7 TRBD1 TRBV11-2 TGTGCCAGCAGCTCTGGGGACAGCTACGAGCAGTACTTC CASSSGDSYEQYF
few 12 TRBJ1-5 . TRBV28 TGTGCCAGCAGTTTCCCTAATCAGCCCCAGCATTTT CASSFPNQPQHF
. 11 TRBJ1-2 . TRBV10-1 TGCGCCAGCGGGGGCCCCTATGGCTACACCTTC CASGGPYGYTF
. 13 TRBJ1-1 . TRBV5-4 TGTGCCAGCAGCAGGGGACAGAACACTGAAGCTTTCTTT CASSRGQNTEAFF
. 11 TRBJ1-1 . TRBV12-5 TGTGCTAGTGGTTTGGGGCAGGAAGCTTTCTTT CASGLGQEAFF
. 13 TRBJ2-1 . TRBV19 TGTGCCAGTAGGGGCAGGGGATCGAATGAGCAGTTCTTC CASRGRGSNEQFF
. 12 TRBJ2-2 . TRBV29-1 TGCAGCGTTGAAGGGGGGGCCGGGGAGCTGTTTTTT CSVEGGAGELFF
. 14 TRBJ1-6 . TRBV5-1 TGCGCCAGCAGCTCCGGACGGTTTAATTCACCCCTCCACTTT CASSSGRFNSPLHF
. 14 TRBJ2-7 . TRBV9 TGTGCCAGCAGCGTATGGGACCGCTCCTACGAGCAGTACTTC CASSVWDRSYEQYF
. 12 TRBJ1-1 . TRBV2 TGTGCCAGCAGTGAAAACAGACATAGGGCTTTCTTT CASSENRHRAFF
. 13 TRBJ2-5 . TRBV5-1 TGCGCCAGCAGCTTATCACCGGGGGAGACCCAGTACTTC CASSLSPGETQYF
. 15 TRBJ1-1 . TRBV11-3 TGTGCCAGCAGGCCCGGCGGACAGCGGCACACTGAAGCTTTCTTT CASRPGGQRHTEAFF
. 18 TRBJ2-7 . TRBV10-3 TGTGCCATCAGCGAAGATTTGGGGAAGACAGGCTCAAGGTACGAGCAGTACTTC CAISEDLGKTGSRYEQYF
. 13 TRBJ2-5 . TRBV30 TGTGCCTGGAGTCGGACGATCCAAGAGACCCAGTACTTC CAWSRTIQETQYF
. 11 TRBJ2-7 . TRBV29-1 TGCAGCGTTGAACTAGAATACGAGCAGTACTTC CSVELEYEQYF
. 15 TRBJ2-3 TRBD2 TRBV9 TGTGCCAGCAGCGTTAGCGGGAGCTCCACAGATACGCAGTATTTT CASSVSGSSTDTQYF
. 15 TRBJ2-2 . TRBV6-4 TGTGCCAGCAGTGACTCAGGGCCACCCGGTGGGGAGCTGTTTTTT CASSDSGPPGGELFF
once 15 TRBJ1-5 . TRBV6-5 TGTGCCAGCAGCACAATGGAAGGTAGCAATCAGCCCCAGCATTTT CASSTMEGSNQPQHF
. 18 TRBJ1-4 . TRBV5-1 TGCGCCAGCAGTTCTAGTGGGGGTCGGGGGAAGGAACACGAAAAACTGTTTTTT CASSSSGGRGKEHEKLFF
. 15 TRBJ2-2 . TRBV24-1 TGTGCCACCAGTGACCTGGACAGGAACACCGGGGAGCTGTTTTTT CATSDLDRNTGELFF